This T cell receptor beta chain was profiled in a study of immune evolution from preneoplasia to lung adenocarcinoma (dated by TCRdb to the early 2020s). General notes on the study: HLA loss of heterozygosity was seen in roughly 6.6%, 14% and 36% of AIS, MIA and ADC lesions, and in no AAH lesions. The study combined immune gene expression, TCR sequencing and multiplex immunofluorescence to profile immune contexture across lung adenocarcinoma precursors and invasive adenocarcinoma. Resected precursor lesions (AAH, AIS, MIA) and invasive adenocarcinomas were compared with paired morphologically normal lung tissue. Sample size was based on specimen availability rather than a prior power calculation. The immune data were integrated with whole exome sequencing and methylation data from the same cohort of nodules. The overall cohort was made up of 53 patients with pulmonary nodules who had surgical resection. The TCR sequencing data were obtained from 45 to 55 patients. The study reported that under 110 samples were used for TCR sequencing. POLYSOLVER was used to infer Class I HLA alleles from exome data, and LOHHLA was used to detect allele-specific HLA loss. The investigation overall reported the following: Because all patients were from Japan and China, applicability to Western populations was uncertain. Clonality was highest in normal lung, while later-stage lesions appeared to have lower clonality but higher T cell density and diversity. The findings reflected association rather than direct causation, and larger cohorts with long-term follow-up and longitudinal biopsies were considered necessary. Normal lung had the highest top T cell clone frequencies, which appeared to decline progressively from AAH through AIS, MIA and invasive adenocarcinoma. The highest T cell clonality was observed in KRAS-mutant nodules compared with EGFR-mutant or double wild-type lesions.

For this clone: Its target antigen remains unknown. Nothing much larger sits one base from this clone, and base qualities are not available.

Resection was performed on patients in Japan or China between the mid-2010s and the late 2010s. Two lung cancer pathologists independently confirmed the histologic diagnosis of each case on H&E slides. For nucleic acid extraction, premalignant or tumor cells were enriched by macro-dissection following pathologic assessment. The AllPrep DNA/RNA FFPE Kit was used to isolate DNA from FFPE tissue. Relative to germline, V is missing 3 bases and J is missing 4 bases, with 10 bases of the junction outside any gene match. Looking up the germline V gene yields CDR1 KGHSH and CDR2 LQKENI. From its cysteine to its phenylalanine, the CDR3 spans 16 amino acids. Only the CDR3 DNA is retained, 48 bases long and in frame from the first base. TCR beta CDR3 regions were sequenced from DNA using the immunoSEQ hsTCRbeta Kit. The original methods were these. TCR sequencing data were analysed with the ImmunoSEQ Analyzer. T cell clonality was defined as 1 minus Pielou's evenness computed on productive rearrangements. T cell diversity was measured with the inverse Simpson index on productive templates. T cell density was expressed as TCR beta template counts normalized to usable DNA, with usable DNA estimated by amplifying and sequencing housekeeping genes. TCR metrics were compared across histologic stages using two-sided Kruskal-Wallis tests. The clones in this table, taken by TCRdb from immuneACCESS, are in-frame only. Not every clone is retained; where verified, under half of the shortfall comes from an unresolved V gene, and the cause of the rest is unknown. V and J calls and clone size are copied from that table; D and trimming were computed from the DNA. The sample table lists about 9,900 clones, 88% of them with a count of one. The ten largest clones represent nearly 3% of the sample.

The sample was FFPE invasive lung adenocarcinoma tissue. This specimen's cell subset or site label, interpreted: frankly invasive lung adenocarcinoma (ADC). This TCR was recovered from a person aged 65-85 years with invasive lung adenocarcinoma. Some clones in this sample may be carry-over from other donors' samples. The chain employs TRBV18 and TRBJ1-2, with TRBD1 matching 8 junction bases. At the DNA level, the sequence is TGTGCCAGCTCACCGCTTGAAGGACAGGGCCTCTATGGCTACACCTTC. Translated, this is CASSPLEGQGLYGYTF. Full variable domain (CDR3 extended with the reference TRBV18 and TRBJ1-2 proteins): NAGVMQNPRHLVRRRGQEARLRCSPMKGHSHVYWYRQLPEEGLKFMVYLQKENIIDESGMPKERFSAEFPKEGPSILRIQQVVRGDSAAYFCASSPLEGQGLYGYTFGSGTRLTVV.